This entry concerns a single TCR beta chain. The entry originates in a study of blood T cell repertoires in COVID-19. At the level of the study: Samples of COVID-19 (acute and convalescent) were obtained from the United States, Italy and Spain.

The germline V gene encodes CDR1 KGHSH and CDR2 LQKENI. The CDR3 covers 15 residues. With 3 bases removed from V and 1 base from J, the gap between germline ends came to 12 bases. Per the original methods: Estimation of nucleated cell counts relied on the amplification of reference gene primers. Sequencing used immunoSEQ multiplex PCR; TCRdb keeps in-frame clones, though not all of them. That table supplies the V and J calls and clone size; D and trimming were determined from the DNA. The data contain approximately 280,000 clones, 89% of them singletons. The chain joins TRBV18 to TRBJ1-1; D call uncertain. Sequencing input: peripheral blood. The receptor was derived from a woman aged 60-75 years with acute or convalescent COVID-19. This chain's CDR3 is CASSPLNAGNTEAFF. The CDR3 DNA is TGTGCCAGCTCACCTCTGAATGCAGGGAACACTGAAGCTTTCTTT. Full variable domain (rest looked up from reference TRBV18 and TRBJ1-1): NAGVMQNPRHLVRRRGQEARLRCSPMKGHSHVYWYRQLPEEGLKFMVYLQKENIIDESGMPKERFSAEFPKEGPSILRIQQVVRGDSAAYFCASSPLNAGNTEAFFGQGTRLTVV.